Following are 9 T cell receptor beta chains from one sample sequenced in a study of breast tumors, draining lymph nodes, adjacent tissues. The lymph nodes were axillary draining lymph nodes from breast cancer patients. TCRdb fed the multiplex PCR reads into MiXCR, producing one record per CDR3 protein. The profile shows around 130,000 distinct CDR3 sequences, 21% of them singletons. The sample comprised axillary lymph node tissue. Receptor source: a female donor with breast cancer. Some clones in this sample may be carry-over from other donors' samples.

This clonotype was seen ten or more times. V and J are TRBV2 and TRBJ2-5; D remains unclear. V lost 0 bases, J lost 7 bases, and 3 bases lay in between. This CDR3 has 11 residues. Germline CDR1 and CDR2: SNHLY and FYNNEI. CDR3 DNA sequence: TGTGCCAGCAGTGAAGCTGGGACCCAGTACTTC. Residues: CASSEAGTQYF.

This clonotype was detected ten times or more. The DNA of the CDR3 is TGTGCCAGCACCCCCTCCCCCATGAACTATGGCTACACCTTC. This translates into CASTPSPMNYGYTF. The rearrangement joins TRBV6-6 to TRBJ1-2; no definite D call. Trimming shortened V by 7 bases and J by 2 bases, and 14 bases separated the two germline ends. The CDR3 extends over 14 amino acids. The germline gives CDR1 MNHNY, CDR2 SVGAGI (reference sequence).

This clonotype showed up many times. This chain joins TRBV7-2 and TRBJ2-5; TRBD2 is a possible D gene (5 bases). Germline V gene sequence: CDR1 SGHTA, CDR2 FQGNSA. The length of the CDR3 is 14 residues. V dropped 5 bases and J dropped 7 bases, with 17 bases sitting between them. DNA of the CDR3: TGTGCCAGCAGCCCCACGGCGGAGGCAGGGACCCAGTACTTC. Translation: CASSPTAEAGTQYF.

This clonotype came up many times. The CDR3 is CASSLYGRGGHEQYF. In DNA form, the CDR3 reads TGTGCCAGCAGCTTATACGGCAGGGGTGGGCACGAGCAGTACTTC. The genes are TRBV7-9 and TRBJ2-7; D is perhaps TRBD1 (6 bases). V was trimmed by 2 bases and J by 5 bases, leaving 16 bases between them. The CDR3 is made up of 15 amino acids. Germline values: CDR1 SEHNR, CDR2 FQNEAQ (reference sequence).

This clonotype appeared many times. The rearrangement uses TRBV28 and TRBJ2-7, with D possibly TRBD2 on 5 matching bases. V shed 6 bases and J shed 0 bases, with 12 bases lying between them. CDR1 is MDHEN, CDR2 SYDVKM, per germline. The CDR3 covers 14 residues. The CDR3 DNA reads TGTGCCAGCAGCCCCCTCAGCGGCTCCTACGAGCAGTACTTC. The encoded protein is CASSPLSGSYEQYF.

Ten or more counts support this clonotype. This chain's CDR3 is CAGRLEPQHF. As DNA, the CDR3 is TGTGCCGGACGCCTTGAGCCCCAGCATTTT. The chain combines TRBV6-9 with TRBJ1-5, with unresolved D. V lost 11 bases to trimming and J lost 8 bases, with 10 bases between them. CDR1 is MNHGY and CDR2 is SVAAGI in the germline V gene. The CDR3 has 10 amino acids.

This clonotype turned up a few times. The CDR3, as DNA: TGTGCCAGCAATAAGTATCCGGGACAGGGAAGAGTCAATCAGCCCCAGCATTTT. Translating gives CASNKYPGQGRVNQPQHF. The rearrangement links TRBV6-1 to TRBJ1-5; 9 bases agree with TRBD1. CDR3 length: 18 amino acids. Per the germline V gene, CDR1 is MNHNS and CDR2 is SASEGT. The trim removed 7 bases at V and 3 bases at J, leaving 16 bases unmatched.

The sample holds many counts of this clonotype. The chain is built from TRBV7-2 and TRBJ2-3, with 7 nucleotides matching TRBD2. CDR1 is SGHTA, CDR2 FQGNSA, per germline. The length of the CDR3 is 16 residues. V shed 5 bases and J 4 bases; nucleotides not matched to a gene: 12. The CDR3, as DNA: TGTGCCAGCAGCACAAGACGGGACTACCAGTCAGATACGCAGTATTTT. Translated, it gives CASSTRRDYQSDTQYF.

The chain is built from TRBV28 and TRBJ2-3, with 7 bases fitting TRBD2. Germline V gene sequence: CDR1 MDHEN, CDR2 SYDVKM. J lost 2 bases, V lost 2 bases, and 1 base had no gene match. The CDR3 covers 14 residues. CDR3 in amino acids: CASSLLAATDTQYF. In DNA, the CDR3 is TGTGCCAGCAGTTTACTAGCGGCCACAGATACGCAGTATTTT.